This T cell receptor (beta chain) emerged from a study of shared clonotypes between healthy human individuals. Notes on the study in general: Larger estimated richness was generally recorded for naive subsets relative to memory subsets.

Profiled with immunoSEQ multiplex PCR; TCRdb holds only in-frame clones, not every one. In the table there are about 520,000 clones, roughly 95% of which are singletons. Free of recent acute infections or vaccinations, the donors were healthy HIV-negative adults. Of note for this clone: Its target is not known.

The germline gives CDR1 MGHRA, CDR2 YSYEKL. The CDR3 spans 15 residues. V shed 4 bases, J shed 2 bases, and the junction held 8 bases outside the gene matches. The V call is TRBV4-1, the J call TRBJ2-7; 7 positions agree with TRBD1. The sample was naive CD4+ T cells sorted from blood. Described subset: CD45RA+ positively selected. This receptor was identified in a woman in her twenties or thirties in good health. The CDR3 nucleotides read TGCGCCAGCAGCCGGGGACAGACCAATACCTACGAGCAGTACTTC. Translated: CASSRGQTNTYEQYF.